This TCR beta chain derives from a study of T-cell reconstitution after alpha-beta-depleted transplantation in children. Molecular barcoding with unique molecular identifiers was used for the TCRbeta library. One entry per CDR3 protein, called by TCRdb with MiXCR from the PCR reads. Found here are approximately 490,000 distinct CDR3 sequences, 12% of them singletons; the top ten hold 5% to 6%. This clonotype was counted a few times. The TCR originated in a human donor who donated a stem cell graft to a child with combined immunodeficiency. The sample here was PBMCs from the stem cell graft donor, taken from the stem cell graft.

The CDR3 DNA is TGTGCCAGCACCTCGGACAGGAAAGAGACCCAGTACTTC. Translation: CASTSDRKETQYF. The chain is built from TRBV7-9 and TRBJ2-5; 7 nucleotides line up with TRBD1. The CDR3 covers 13 residues. V shed 7 bases and J 3 bases; nucleotides not matched to a gene: 5. Germline CDR1 is SEHNR and CDR2 is FQNEAQ (reference sequence).